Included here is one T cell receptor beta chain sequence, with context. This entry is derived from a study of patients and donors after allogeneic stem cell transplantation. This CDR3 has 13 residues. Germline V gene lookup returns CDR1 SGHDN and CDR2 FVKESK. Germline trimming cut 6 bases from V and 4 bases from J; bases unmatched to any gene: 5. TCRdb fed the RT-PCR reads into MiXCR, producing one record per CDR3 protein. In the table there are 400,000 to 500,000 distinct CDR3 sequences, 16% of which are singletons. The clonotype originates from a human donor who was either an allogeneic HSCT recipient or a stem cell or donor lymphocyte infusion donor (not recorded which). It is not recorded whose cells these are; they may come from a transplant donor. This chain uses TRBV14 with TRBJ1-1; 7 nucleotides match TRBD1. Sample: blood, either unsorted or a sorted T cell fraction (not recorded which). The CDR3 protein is CASSANRGTEAFF. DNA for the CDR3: TGTGCCAGCAGTGCTAACAGGGGCACTGAAGCTTTCTTT. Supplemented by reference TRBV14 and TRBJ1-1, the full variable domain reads EAGVTQFPSHSVIEKGQTVTLRCDPISGHDNLYWYRRVMGKEIKFLLHFVKESKQDESGMPNNRFLAERTGGTYSTLKVQPAELEDSGVYFCASSANRGTEAFFGQGTRLTVV.